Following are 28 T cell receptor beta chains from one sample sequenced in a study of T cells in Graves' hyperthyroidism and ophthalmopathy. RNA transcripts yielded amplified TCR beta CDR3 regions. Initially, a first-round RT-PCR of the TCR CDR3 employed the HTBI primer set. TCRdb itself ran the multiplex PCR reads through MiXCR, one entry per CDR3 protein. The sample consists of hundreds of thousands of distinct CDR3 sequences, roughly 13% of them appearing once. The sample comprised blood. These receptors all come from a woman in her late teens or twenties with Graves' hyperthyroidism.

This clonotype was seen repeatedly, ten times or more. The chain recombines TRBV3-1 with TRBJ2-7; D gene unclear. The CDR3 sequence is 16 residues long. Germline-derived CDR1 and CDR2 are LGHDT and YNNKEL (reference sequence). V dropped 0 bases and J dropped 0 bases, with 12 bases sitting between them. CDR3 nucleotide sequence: TGTGCCAGCAGCCAAGATCGGCAGCGTATCTCCTACGAGCAGTACTTC. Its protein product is CASSQDRQRISYEQYF.

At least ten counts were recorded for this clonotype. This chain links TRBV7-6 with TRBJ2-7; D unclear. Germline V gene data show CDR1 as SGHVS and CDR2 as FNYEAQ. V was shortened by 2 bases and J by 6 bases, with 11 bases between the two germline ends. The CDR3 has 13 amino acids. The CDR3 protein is CASSLKWGSEQYF. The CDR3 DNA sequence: TGTGCCAGCAGCTTAAAATGGGGATCCGAGCAGTACTTC.

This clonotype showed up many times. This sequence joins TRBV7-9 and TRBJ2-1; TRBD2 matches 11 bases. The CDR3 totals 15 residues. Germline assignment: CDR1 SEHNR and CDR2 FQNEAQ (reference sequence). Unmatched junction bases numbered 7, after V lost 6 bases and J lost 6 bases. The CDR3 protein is CASSFRLAGSNEQFF. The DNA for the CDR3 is TGTGCCAGCAGTTTCCGACTAGCGGGATCCAATGAGCAGTTCTTC.

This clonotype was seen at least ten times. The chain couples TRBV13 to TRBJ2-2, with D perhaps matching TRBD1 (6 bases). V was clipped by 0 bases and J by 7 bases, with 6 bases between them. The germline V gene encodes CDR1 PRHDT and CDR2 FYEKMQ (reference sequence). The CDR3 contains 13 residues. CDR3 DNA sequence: TGTGCCAGCAGCTTAGGGACAGGCGGGGAGCTGTTTTTT. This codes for CASSLGTGGELFF. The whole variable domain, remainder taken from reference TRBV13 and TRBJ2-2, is AAGVIQSPRHLIKEKRETATLKCYPIPRHDTVYWYQQGPGQDPQFLISFYEKMQSDKGSIPDRFSAQQFSDYHSELNMSSLELGDSALYFCASSLGTGGELFFGEGSRLTVL.

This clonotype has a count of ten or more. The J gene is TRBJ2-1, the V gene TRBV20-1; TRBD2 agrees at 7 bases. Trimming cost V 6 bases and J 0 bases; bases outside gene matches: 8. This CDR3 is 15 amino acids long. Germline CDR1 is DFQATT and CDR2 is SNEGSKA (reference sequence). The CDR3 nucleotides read TGCAGTGCCGGCCGTGGCGGGAGCTCCTACAATGAGCAGTTCTTC. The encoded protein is CSAGRGGSSYNEQFF.

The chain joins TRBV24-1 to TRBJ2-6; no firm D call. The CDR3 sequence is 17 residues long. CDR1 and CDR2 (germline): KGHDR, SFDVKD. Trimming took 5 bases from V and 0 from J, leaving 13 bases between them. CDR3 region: CATSAFGADSGANVLTF. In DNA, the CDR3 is TGTGCCACCAGTGCCTTCGGCGCTGACTCTGGGGCCAACGTCCTGACTTTC.

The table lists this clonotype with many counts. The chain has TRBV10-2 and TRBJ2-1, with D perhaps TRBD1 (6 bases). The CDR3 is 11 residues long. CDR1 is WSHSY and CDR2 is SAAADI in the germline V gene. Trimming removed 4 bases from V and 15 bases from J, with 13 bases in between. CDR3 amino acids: CASSGDIRVFF. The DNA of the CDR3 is TGCGCCAGCAGTGGGGACATCAGAGTGTTCTTC.

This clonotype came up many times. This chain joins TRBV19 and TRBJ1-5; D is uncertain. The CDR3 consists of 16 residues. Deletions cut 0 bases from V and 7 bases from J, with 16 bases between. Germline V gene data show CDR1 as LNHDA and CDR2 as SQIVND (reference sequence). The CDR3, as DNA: TGTGCCAGTAGTATAGATGCGGAAAGGATCGGGCAGCCCCAGCATTTT. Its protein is CASSIDAERIGQPQHF.

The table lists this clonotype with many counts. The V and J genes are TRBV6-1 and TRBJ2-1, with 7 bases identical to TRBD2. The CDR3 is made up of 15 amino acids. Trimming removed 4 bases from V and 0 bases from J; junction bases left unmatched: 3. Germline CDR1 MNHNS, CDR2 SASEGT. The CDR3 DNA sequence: TGTGCCAGCAGTGGGGGGGGGATCTCCTACAATGAGCAGTTCTTC. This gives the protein CASSGGGISYNEQFF.

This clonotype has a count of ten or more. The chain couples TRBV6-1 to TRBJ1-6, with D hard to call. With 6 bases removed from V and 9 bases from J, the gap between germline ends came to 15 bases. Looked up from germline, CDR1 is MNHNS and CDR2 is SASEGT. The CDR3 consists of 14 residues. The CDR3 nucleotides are TGTGCCAGCAGAACCGGCCCGTCGGGTTCACCCCTCCACTTT. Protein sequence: CASRTGPSGSPLHF.

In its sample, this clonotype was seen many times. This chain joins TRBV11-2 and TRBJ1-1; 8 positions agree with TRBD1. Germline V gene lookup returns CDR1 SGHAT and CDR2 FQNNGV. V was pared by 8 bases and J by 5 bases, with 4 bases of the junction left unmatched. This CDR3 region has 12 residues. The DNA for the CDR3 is TGTGCCAGCGACAGGGGATGGACTGAAGCTTTCTTT. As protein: CASDRGWTEAFF.

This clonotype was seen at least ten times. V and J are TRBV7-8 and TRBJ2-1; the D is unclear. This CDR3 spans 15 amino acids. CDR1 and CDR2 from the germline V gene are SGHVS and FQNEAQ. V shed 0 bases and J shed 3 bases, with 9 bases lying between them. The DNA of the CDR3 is TGTGCCAGCAGCTTAGCGCGGAGTATCTACAATGAGCAGTTCTTC. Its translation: CASSLARSIYNEQFF.

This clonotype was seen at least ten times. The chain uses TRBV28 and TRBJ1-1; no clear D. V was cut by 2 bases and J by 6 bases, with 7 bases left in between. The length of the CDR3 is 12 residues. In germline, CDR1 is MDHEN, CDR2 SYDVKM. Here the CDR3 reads CASSLSRSEAFF. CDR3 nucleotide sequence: TGTGCCAGCAGTTTAAGCCGGTCTGAAGCTTTCTTT.

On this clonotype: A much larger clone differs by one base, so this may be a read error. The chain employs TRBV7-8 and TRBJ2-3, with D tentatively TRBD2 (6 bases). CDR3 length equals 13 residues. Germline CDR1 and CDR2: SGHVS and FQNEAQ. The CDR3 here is CATRGRGRDAQYF. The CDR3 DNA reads TGTGCCACTAGGGGTCGGGGGAGAGATGCGCAGTATTTT.

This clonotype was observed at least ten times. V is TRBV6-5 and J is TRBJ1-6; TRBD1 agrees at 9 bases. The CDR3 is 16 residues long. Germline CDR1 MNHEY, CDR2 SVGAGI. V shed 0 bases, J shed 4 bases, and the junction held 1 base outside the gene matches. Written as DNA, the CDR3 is TGTGCCAGCAGTTACTCGGGACAGGGATATAATTCACCCCTCCACTTT. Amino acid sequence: CASSYSGQGYNSPLHF.

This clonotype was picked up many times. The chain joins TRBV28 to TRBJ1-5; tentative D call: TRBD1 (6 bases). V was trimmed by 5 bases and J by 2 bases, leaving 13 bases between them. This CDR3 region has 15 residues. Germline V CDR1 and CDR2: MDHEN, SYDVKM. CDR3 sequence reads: CASSVDRFGNQPQHF. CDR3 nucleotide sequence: TGTGCCAGCAGTGTCGACAGGTTCGGCAATCAGCCCCAGCATTTT. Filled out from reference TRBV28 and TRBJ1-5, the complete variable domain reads DVKVTQSSRYLVKRTGEKVFLECVQDMDHENMFWYRQDPGLGLRLIYFSYDVKMKEKGDIPEGYSVSREKKERFSLILESASTNQTSMYLCASSVDRFGNQPQHFGDGTRLSIL.

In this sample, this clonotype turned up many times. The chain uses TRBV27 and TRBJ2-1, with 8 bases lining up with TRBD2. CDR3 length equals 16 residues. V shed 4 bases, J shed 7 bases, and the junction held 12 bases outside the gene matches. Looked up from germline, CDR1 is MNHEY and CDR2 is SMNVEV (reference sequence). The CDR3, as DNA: TGTGCCAGCAGTTACGAGTCGGGAGGGGCTAGAAATGAGCAGTTCTTC. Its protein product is CASSYESGGARNEQFF.

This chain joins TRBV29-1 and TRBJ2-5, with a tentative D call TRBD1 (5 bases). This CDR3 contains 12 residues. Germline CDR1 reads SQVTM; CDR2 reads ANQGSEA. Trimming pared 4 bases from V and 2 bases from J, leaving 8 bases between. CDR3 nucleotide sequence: TGCAGCGTTGGGGCAGGGCAAGAGACCCAGTACTTC. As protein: CSVGAGQETQYF. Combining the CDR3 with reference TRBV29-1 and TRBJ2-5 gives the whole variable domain SAVISQKPSRDICQRGTSLTIQCQVDSQVTMMFWYRQQPGQSLTLIATANQGSEATYESGFVIDKFPISRPNLTFSTLTVSNMSPEDSSIYLCSVGAGQETQYFGPGTRLLVL.

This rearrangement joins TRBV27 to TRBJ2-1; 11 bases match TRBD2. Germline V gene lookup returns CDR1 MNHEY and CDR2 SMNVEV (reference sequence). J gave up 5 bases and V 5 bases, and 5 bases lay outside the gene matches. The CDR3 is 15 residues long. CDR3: CASSHASGRNNEQFF. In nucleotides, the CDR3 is TGTGCCAGCAGTCATGCTAGCGGGAGGAACAATGAGCAGTTCTTC.

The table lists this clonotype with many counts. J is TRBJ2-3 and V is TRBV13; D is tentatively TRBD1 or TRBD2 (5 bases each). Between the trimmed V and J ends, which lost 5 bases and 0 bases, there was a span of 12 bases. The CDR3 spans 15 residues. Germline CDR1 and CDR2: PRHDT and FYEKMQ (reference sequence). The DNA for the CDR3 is TGTGCCAGCAGCGCCCCGGGGCCCAGCACAGATACGCAGTATTTT. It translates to CASSAPGPSTDTQYF. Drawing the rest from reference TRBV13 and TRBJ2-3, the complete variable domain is AAGVIQSPRHLIKEKRETATLKCYPIPRHDTVYWYQQGPGQDPQFLISFYEKMQSDKGSIPDRFSAQQFSDYHSELNMSSLELGDSALYFCASSAPGPSTDTQYFGPGTRLTVL.

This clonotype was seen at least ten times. CDR3 residues: CASSQTPGLAGAETQYF. The CDR3 DNA reads TGTGCCAGCAGTCAAACACCGGGACTAGCGGGAGCGGAGACCCAGTACTTC. The chain combines TRBV6-2 or TRBV6-3 with TRBJ2-5, with TRBD2 matching over 14 bases. With 5 bases clipped from V and 5 bases from J, the junction kept 10 bases outside the gene matches. Germline CDR1 is MNHEY and CDR2 is SVGEGT. The CDR3 loop spans 17 amino acids.

The CDR3 nucleotides read TGTGCCAGCAGTGGACTAGCGGGGAAGTACAATGAGCAGTTCTTC. This codes for CASSGLAGKYNEQFF. The V and J genes are TRBV2 and TRBJ2-1; 11 nucleotides line up with TRBD2. CDR1 and CDR2 (germline): SNHLY, FYNNEI. This CDR3 is built from 15 residues. The ends lost 4 bases at V and 4 bases at J; junction bases unmatched: 3.

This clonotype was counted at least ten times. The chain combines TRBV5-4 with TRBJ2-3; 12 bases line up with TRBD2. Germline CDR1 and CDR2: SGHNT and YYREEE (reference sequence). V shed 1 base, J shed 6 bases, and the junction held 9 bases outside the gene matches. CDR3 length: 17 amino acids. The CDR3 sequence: CASSLTLAGGQQDTQYF. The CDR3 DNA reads TGTGCCAGCAGCTTGACACTAGCGGGGGGCCAGCAGGATACGCAGTATTTT.

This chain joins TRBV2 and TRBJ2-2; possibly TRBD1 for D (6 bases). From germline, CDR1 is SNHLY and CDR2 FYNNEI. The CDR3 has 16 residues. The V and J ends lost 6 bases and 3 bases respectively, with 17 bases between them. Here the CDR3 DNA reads TGTGCCAGCAGCAGGGGAGTGACCCCCTACACCGGGGAGCTGTTTTTT. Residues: CASSRGVTPYTGELFF.

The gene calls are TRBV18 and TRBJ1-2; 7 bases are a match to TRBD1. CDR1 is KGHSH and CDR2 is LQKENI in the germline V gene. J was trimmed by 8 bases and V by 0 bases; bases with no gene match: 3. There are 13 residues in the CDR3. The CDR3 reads CASSPPGGLGYTF. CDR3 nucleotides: TGTGCCAGCTCACCACCAGGGGGCTTAGGCTACACCTTC.

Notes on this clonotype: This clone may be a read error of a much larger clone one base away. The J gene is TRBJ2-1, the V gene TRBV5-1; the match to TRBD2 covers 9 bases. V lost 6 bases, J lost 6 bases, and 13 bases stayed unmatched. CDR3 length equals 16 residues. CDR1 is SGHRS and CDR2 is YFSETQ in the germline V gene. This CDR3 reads CASTTATTSGRNEQFF. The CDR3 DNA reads TGCGCCAGCACAACCGCCACAACTAGCGGGCGCAATGAGCAGTTCTTC.

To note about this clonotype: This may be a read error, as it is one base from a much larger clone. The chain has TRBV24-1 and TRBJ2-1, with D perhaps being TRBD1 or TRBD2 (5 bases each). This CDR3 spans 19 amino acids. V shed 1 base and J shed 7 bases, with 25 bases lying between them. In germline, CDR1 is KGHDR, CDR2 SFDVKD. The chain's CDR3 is CATSDFGAGGLDLENEQFF. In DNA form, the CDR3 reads TGTGCCACCAGTGATTTTGGGGCTGGGGGTCTGGACCTGGAAAATGAGCAGTTCTTC.

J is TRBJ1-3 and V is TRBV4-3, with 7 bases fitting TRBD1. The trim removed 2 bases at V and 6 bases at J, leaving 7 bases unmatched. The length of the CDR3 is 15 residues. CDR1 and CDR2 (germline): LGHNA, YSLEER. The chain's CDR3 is CASSQYSGGENTIYF. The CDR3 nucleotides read TGCGCCAGCAGCCAATATTCAGGGGGGGAAAACACCATATATTTT.